Following are 4 T cell receptor beta chains from one sample sequenced in a study of CD8 T cells in Susac syndrome. Random hexamers were used to reverse transcribe the RNA input (roughly 0.5 to 1 ug). Each CDR3 protein is one row after TCRdb ran MiXCR on the immunoSEQ multiplex PCR reads. The sample records tens of thousands of distinct CDR3 sequences, roughly nine tenths being singletons. Sequencing was carried out using CD8+ T cells from PBMCs. The receptors here all came from a human donor with multiple sclerosis.

The rearrangement uses TRBV12-3 or TRBV12-4 and TRBJ2-2; D could derive from TRBD1 or TRBD2 (5 bases each). Trimming stripped 3 bases from V and 2 bases from J, with 13 bases between. The CDR3 runs 16 residues. CDR3 in amino acids: CASSFGTGPNTGELFF. The CDR3 DNA reads TGTGCCAGCAGTTTCGGGACGGGGCCAAACACCGGGGAGCTGTTTTTT.

This clonotype was recorded once. The J gene is TRBJ1-2, the V gene TRBV15; D might be TRBD1 (6 bases). There are 12 residues in the CDR3. Germline-derived CDR1 and CDR2 are LNHNV and YYDKDF (reference sequence). CDR3 protein: CATYYRAYGYTF. The CDR3 DNA reads TGTGCAACCTACTACAGGGCCTATGGCTACACCTTC. Full variable domain (missing parts from reference TRBV15 and TRBJ1-2): DAMVIQNPRYQVTQFGKPVTLSCSQTLNHNVMYWYQQKSSQAPKLLFHYYDKDFNNEADTPDNFQSRRPNTSFCFLDIRSPGLGDTAMYLCATYYRAYGYTFGSGTRLTVV.

This sequence joins TRBV6-5 and TRBJ1-1; the match to TRBD1 covers 7 bases. The CDR3 is 16 amino acids. In germline, CDR1 is MNHEY, CDR2 SVGAGI. With 0 bases clipped from V and 4 bases from J, the junction kept 8 bases outside the gene matches. Here the CDR3 DNA reads TGTGCCAGCAGTTACTCGAATACAGGGGTTTTCACTGAAGCTTTCTTT. It translates to CASSYSNTGVFTEAFF.

The chain couples TRBV30 to TRBJ2-2; a possible D gene is TRBD1 (6 bases). Per germline, CDR1 GTSNPN and CDR2 SVGIG (reference sequence). There are 15 residues in the CDR3. Trimming removed 1 base at V and 2 bases at J, with 11 bases between. In DNA, the CDR3 is TGTGCCTGGAGTGAAGGGACAATCAACACCGGGGAGCTGTTTTTT. The encoded protein is CAWSEGTINTGELFF.